A single sample gave rise to the 23 T cell receptor beta chains below, sequenced in a study of cytomegalovirus exposure and HLA in healthy donors. PCR used 60 Vbeta primers and 13 Jbeta primers. Clones were sequenced by immunoSEQ multiplex PCR, and TCRdb holds only the in-frame ones, with some missing. The sample has around 32,000 clones; around 40% are singletons. Sequenced input: PBMCs. These receptors all come from a woman aged 45-65 years in good health and CMV-seronegative.

This clone occurred a few times. The J gene is TRBJ2-2, the V gene TRBV4-1; a possible D gene is TRBD2 (6 bases). Trimming shortened V by 1 base and J by 1 base, and 10 bases separated the two germline ends. CDR3 size: 16 residues. CDR1 MGHRA and CDR2 YSYEKL come from the germline V gene. CDR3 in DNA: TGCGCCAGCAGCCAAGTGGGGACTCGGAACACCGGGGAGCTGTTTTTT. This translates into CASSQVGTRNTGELFF.

The V call is TRBV5-5, the J call TRBJ2-7; D may be TRBD2 (6 bases). Germline values: CDR1 SGHKS, CDR2 YYEKEE (reference sequence). The CDR3 totals 14 residues. V was pared by 7 bases and J by 2 bases, with 16 bases between. The CDR3 spells CASWISGLTYEQYF. CDR3 nucleotide sequence: TGTGCCAGCTGGATATCGGGACTGACCTACGAGCAGTACTTC.

Only one count was recorded for this clone. The gene calls are TRBV7-6 and TRBJ1-5, with D maybe TRBD1 (5 bases). V was clipped by 5 bases and J by 3 bases, with 20 bases between them. Germline CDR1 is SGHVS and CDR2 is FNYEAQ. The CDR3 has 17 amino acids. The CDR3 region has the DNA TGTGCCAGCAGCCCAGACCCGGGGGAATGGATCAATCAGCCCCAGCATTTT. Translated, it gives CASSPDPGEWINQPQHF.

This clone has only a few counts. The chain uses TRBV11-2 and TRBJ2-7; possibly TRBD2 for D (6 bases). CDR1 and CDR2 (germline): SGHAT, FQNNGV. CDR3 size: 15 residues. V shed 0 bases and J shed 5 bases, with 14 bases lying between them. CDR3 amino acids: CASSLELGGWDEQYF. CDR3 nucleotides: TGTGCCAGCAGCTTAGAACTGGGAGGATGGGACGAGCAGTACTTC.

The V and J genes are TRBV7-6 and TRBJ2-7, with 10 bases that match TRBD2. Germline lookup yields CDR1 SGHVS and CDR2 FNYEAQ. Trimming at V came to 5 bases and at J to 3 bases, leaving 7 bases not matched to a gene. CDR3 length: 15 residues. The CDR3 DNA reads as TGTGCCAGCAGCGCCGAAACTAGCGGGGACTACGAGCAGTACTTC. This codes for CASSAETSGDYEQYF.

V is TRBV5-6 and J is TRBJ1-5; TRBD1 agrees at 8 bases. V trimming: 3 bases; J trimming: 6 bases; junction bases outside the gene matches: 8. CDR1 is SGHDT and CDR2 is YYEEEE in the germline V gene. This CDR3 contains 15 residues. CDR3 loop: CASSSVRGLGQPQHF. The CDR3 DNA follows: TGTGCCAGCAGCTCGGTCAGGGGGCTAGGTCAGCCCCAGCATTTT.

The rearrangement links TRBV21-1 to TRBJ2-1; the table gives TRBD2 as D, unverified against the DNA. TRBV21-1 is a listed pseudogene. The length of the CDR3 is 17 residues. The CDR3 sequence is CASSKEGGDYRDNEQFF. The CDR3 nucleotides read TGTGCCAGCAGCAAAGAGGGAGGAGACTACCGAGACAATGAGCAGTTCTTC.

The J gene is TRBJ2-7, the V gene TRBV28; 7 bases map to TRBD1. V lost 7 bases, J lost 2 bases, and 11 bases stayed unmatched. Germline V gene lookup returns CDR1 MDHEN and CDR2 SYDVKM. The CDR3 has 15 residues. The CDR3 sequence: CASTPGGQRAYEQYF. The CDR3 DNA sequence: TGTGCCAGCACCCCTGGGGGACAGAGAGCCTACGAGCAGTACTTC.

The rearrangement links TRBV6-5 to TRBJ2-2, with D possibly matching TRBD2 (6 bases). The germline V and J ends were trimmed by 2 bases and 6 bases, with 13 bases remaining between them. Germline values: CDR1 MNHEY, CDR2 SVGAGI. The CDR3 is 15 residues long. The CDR3 protein is CASSYDRERSGELFF. As DNA, the CDR3 is TGTGCCAGCAGTTACGACCGGGAGAGGTCCGGGGAGCTGTTTTTT.

The chain combines TRBV4-2 with TRBJ2-1; TRBD1 matches 9 bases. The V gene end was trimmed by 3 bases and the J gene end by 5 bases; junction bases not matched to a gene: 8. The germline V gene has CDR1 LGHNA and CDR2 YNFKEQ. The CDR3 length is 16 residues. Written as DNA, the CDR3 is TGTGCCAGCAGCCACCTTACAGGGGGCAGAGACAATGAGCAGTTCTTC. Encoded protein: CASSHLTGGRDNEQFF.

The genes are TRBV30 and TRBJ1-2, with 7 bases that match TRBD1. The trim removed 2 bases at V and 2 bases at J, leaving 5 bases unmatched. CDR1 is GTSNPN and CDR2 is SVGIG in the germline V gene (reference sequence). CDR3 length equals 14 residues. The CDR3 DNA is TGTGCCTGGAGTCCTCAGGACAGGAACTATGGCTACACCTTC. As protein: CAWSPQDRNYGYTF.

This sequence joins TRBV7-7 and TRBJ1-4; weak D call: TRBD1 (5 bases). V was pared by 1 base and J by 3 bases, with 12 bases between. The CDR3 loop spans 16 amino acids. The germline gives CDR1 SSHAT, CDR2 FNYEAQ (reference sequence). Written as DNA, the CDR3 is TGTGCCAGCAGCTTAGTGGGGGGAGGCGCTAATGAAAAACTGTTTTTT. It is translated as CASSLVGGGANEKLFF.

This chain links TRBV7-2 with TRBJ1-1; a possible D gene is TRBD1 (6 bases). From germline, CDR1 is SGHTA and CDR2 FQGNSA. Trimming shortened V by 0 bases and J by 2 bases, and 13 bases separated the two germline ends. The CDR3 spans 16 residues. The CDR3 nucleotides are TGTGCCAGCAGCTTAGCCCCTCACAGGGTCAACACTGAAGCTTTCTTT. Its protein product is CASSLAPHRVNTEAFF.

This clone was found a few times. The genes are TRBV23-1 and TRBJ1-5; TRBD1 might be the D (6 bases). TRBV23-1 qualifies as an ORF whose function is uncertain. The CDR3 consists of 14 residues. The V gene lost 9 bases and the J gene lost 3 bases, with 15 bases spanning the gap. CDR3 nucleotides: TGCGCCAGTACACAGGGACACTTCAATCAGCCCCAGCATTTT. Its translation is CASTQGHFNQPQHF.

The chain links TRBV30 to TRBJ2-7; 7 bases fit TRBD1. Germline V CDR1 and CDR2: GTSNPN, SVGIG (reference sequence). The CDR3 covers 15 residues. With V trimmed by 1 base and J by 2 bases, 8 bases remained unmatched. The CDR3 loop reads CAWSGEQGRPYEQYF. In DNA form, the CDR3 reads TGTGCCTGGAGTGGTGAACAGGGGCGCCCCTACGAGCAGTACTTC.

The chain is built from TRBV28 and TRBJ1-4; D gene ambiguous. V shed 6 bases and J shed 0 bases, with 8 bases lying between them. The CDR3 consists of 14 residues. The germline V gene has CDR1 MDHEN and CDR2 SYDVKM. CDR3 DNA sequence: TGTGCCAGCAGGCAGTTTGCAACTAATGAAAAACTGTTTTTT. Encoded protein: CASRQFATNEKLFF.

This clone was seen once. The chain links TRBV7-6 to TRBJ1-1; 9 positions match TRBD1. CDR1 is SGHVS and CDR2 is FNYEAQ in the germline V gene. Trimming cost V 5 bases and J 1 base; bases outside gene matches: 2. The CDR3 totals 14 residues. Here the CDR3 DNA reads TGTGCCAGCAGCCCGGGACAGGGGAACACTGAAGCTTTCTTT. It codes for CASSPGQGNTEAFF.

V usage is TRBV11-3 and J usage is TRBJ2-5; 9 nucleotides agree with TRBD2. There are 18 residues in the CDR3. Looked up from germline, CDR1 is SGHNT and CDR2 is YENEEA. Germline trimming cut 5 bases from V and 4 bases from J; bases unmatched to any gene: 17. CDR3 sequence (DNA): TGTGCCAGCAGCGAGGGGGGTAGCGGGGGTCAGGGAGGAGAGACCCAGTACTTC. Protein sequence: CASSEGGSGGQGGETQYF.

This clone was observed a few times. The V and J genes are TRBV7-2 and TRBJ2-5; D possibly corresponds to TRBD1 (6 bases). The end of the DNA aligns better with TRBJ2-7, so the J call may be wrong. CDR3 length: 13 residues. CDR1 is SGHTA, CDR2 FQGNSA, per germline. The CDR3 spells CASSPGQFYEQYF. As DNA, the CDR3 is TGTGCCAGCAGCCCCGGACAGTTCTACGAGCAGTACTTC.

The chain combines TRBV10-3 with TRBJ2-1; 11 bases line up with TRBD2. CDR1 ENHRY and CDR2 SYGVKD come from the germline V gene. Trimming removed 3 bases from V and 8 bases from J; junction bases left unmatched: 9. The CDR3 sequence is 16 residues long. This CDR3 is CAISDTFSGGADEQFF. CDR3 DNA: TGTGCCATCAGTGATACGTTTAGCGGGGGGGCTGATGAGCAGTTCTTC.

The chain recombines TRBV29-1 with TRBJ2-5; D gene uncertain. The CDR3 has 12 amino acids. The V end lost 1 base, the J end lost 7 bases, and 10 bases lay between the germline ends. CDR1 is SQVTM and CDR2 is ANQGSEA in the germline V gene. The CDR3 DNA follows: TGCAGCGTTGAAGGAGGTACGAGGACCCAGTACTTC. Protein: CSVEGGTRTQYF.

Only a few counts were recorded for this clone. The V gene is TRBV2, the J gene TRBJ2-2, with D unresolved. V shed 6 bases and J shed 6 bases, with 5 bases lying between them. The CDR3 is 11 residues long. The V gene's germline CDR1 is SNHLY and CDR2 FYNNEI. The CDR3 DNA reads as TGTGCCAGCAGGGGCCCCGGGGAGCTGTTTTTT. It codes for CASRGPGELFF.

This clone occurred a few times. The V gene is TRBV2, the J gene TRBJ1-4; D not certain. V was cut by 8 bases and J by 7 bases, with 11 bases left in between. Germline V CDR1 and CDR2: SNHLY, FYNNEI. The CDR3 has 12 amino acids. The CDR3, as DNA: TGTGCCAGCTCCCTGGAGGGTGAAAAACTGTTTTTT. Translated: CASSLEGEKLFF.